One and the same sample provided the 32 T cell receptor beta chains below, sequenced in a study of shared clonotypes between healthy human individuals. Assay: immunoSEQ multiplex PCR; the TCRdb copy retains only in-frame clones and omits some. The profile shows 950,000 to 1,100,000 clones, approximately 80% of them singletons. Sequenced sample: memory CD4+ T cells from PBMCs. As to subset: CD45RA-negative fraction. These TCRs come from a man between 18 and 29 years old in good health. Some clones in this sample may be carry-over from other donors' samples.

This sequence joins TRBV10-3 and TRBJ2-3, with D perhaps matching TRBD2 (6 bases). Trimming removed 2 bases from V and 4 bases from J, with 10 bases in between. The germline V gene encodes CDR1 ENHRY and CDR2 SYGVKD. The CDR3 extends over 14 amino acids. CDR3 coding DNA: TGTGCCATCAGTGAGGGGAGGAGTGCAGATACGCAGTATTTT. This encodes CAISEGRSADTQYF.

Turning to this clone: Other nucleotide sequences from this sample produce the same CDR3. V gene TRBV5-6 combines with J gene TRBJ1-2; D is unresolved. The CDR3 length is 14 residues. The germline V and J ends were trimmed by 0 bases and 2 bases, with 8 bases remaining between them. Germline CDR1 and CDR2: SGHDT and YYEEEE. Written as DNA, the CDR3 is TGTGCCAGCAGCTTGGCCGCGGGGAACTATGGCTACACCTTC. Translating gives CASSLAAGNYGYTF.

This chain connects TRBV18 to TRBJ2-3; D possibly corresponds to TRBD1 (7 bases). CDR1 and CDR2 from the germline V gene are KGHSH and LQKENI. V was trimmed by 0 bases and J by 0 bases, leaving 13 bases between them. This CDR3 is built from 17 residues. The CDR3: CASSPPARGVSTDTQYF. DNA for the CDR3: TGTGCCAGCTCACCACCGGCCAGGGGGGTTAGCACAGATACGCAGTATTTT.

The sample holds a few counts of this clone. Other DNA sequences within the sample encode an identical CDR3. The rearrangement links TRBV6-6 to TRBJ1-2; TRBD1 is a possible D gene (6 bases). CDR3 length equals 13 residues. Trimming left V 4 bases short and J 4 bases short, with 10 bases between. Looked up from germline, CDR1 is MNHNY and CDR2 is SVGAGI (reference sequence). CDR3: CASSLGGTYGYTF. The CDR3 region has the DNA TGTGCCAGCAGTTTAGGGGGTACCTATGGCTACACCTTC.

V is TRBV28 and J is TRBJ1-2; TRBD1 aligns across 8 bases. The CDR3 is 15 amino acids. The V and J ends lost 3 bases and 2 bases, in that order; junction bases with no gene match: 5. Germline assignment: CDR1 MDHEN and CDR2 SYDVKM. CDR3 residues: CASSFPGQVNYGYTF. Here the CDR3 DNA reads TGTGCCAGCAGTTTCCCGGGACAGGTGAACTATGGCTACACCTTC.

Comments on this clone: This may come from a read error, since a much larger clone is one base off. The gene calls are TRBV27 and TRBJ1-5; D ambiguous. CDR1 and CDR2 from the germline V gene are MNHEY and SMNVEV (reference sequence). The CDR3 is 13 amino acids. The CDR3 nucleotides are TGTGTCAGCAGTTTATCCCGAAATCAGCCCCAGCATTTT. It yields the protein CVSSLSRNQPQHF.

This clone was found a few times. The rearrangement uses TRBV5-4 and TRBJ2-7; D could derive from TRBD1 or TRBD2 (5 bases each). The CDR3 totals 14 residues. V was trimmed by 4 bases and J by 4 bases, leaving 15 bases between them. From germline, CDR1 is SGHNT and CDR2 YYREEE (reference sequence). CDR3: CASSRAEGRYEQYF. The CDR3 nucleotides are TGTGCCAGCAGCCGGGCCGAGGGACGGTACGAGCAGTACTTC.

The chain recombines TRBV4-2 with TRBJ1-5; no definite D call. V lost 2 bases, J lost 5 bases, and 10 bases lay in between. The CDR3 length is 14 residues. Per germline, CDR1 LGHNA and CDR2 YNFKEQ. This CDR3 is CASSQSGRDQPQHF. The CDR3 nucleotides read TGTGCCAGCAGCCAATCTGGGAGGGATCAGCCCCAGCATTTT.

This clone turned up a few times. The chain combines TRBV5-1 with TRBJ2-1; D remains ambiguous. The CDR3 runs 15 residues. CDR1 SGHRS and CDR2 YFSETQ come from the germline V gene. The V end lost 0 bases, the J end lost 6 bases, and 13 bases lay between the germline ends. CDR3 nucleotides: TGCGCCAGCAGCTTGGAAGGACCGAGTCGCAATGAGCAGTTCTTC. Translating gives CASSLEGPSRNEQFF.

This sequence joins TRBV18 and TRBJ2-7; 11 bases agree with TRBD2. The CDR3 contains 14 residues. V lost 3 bases and J lost 4; bases outside the gene matches: 2. Germline CDR1 and CDR2: KGHSH and LQKENI. CDR3 DNA sequence: TGTGCCAGCTCACCGGGACTAGCGGAATACGAGCAGTACTTC. It yields the protein CASSPGLAEYEQYF.

This chain joins TRBV2 and TRBJ2-3, with D unresolved. Germline V gene sequence: CDR1 SNHLY, CDR2 FYNNEI. This CDR3 has 13 amino acids. V lost 7 bases, J lost 2 bases, and 10 bases lay in between. The CDR3 DNA is TGTGCCAGCATCACCGAATTCACAGATACGCAGTATTTT. This codes for CASITEFTDTQYF.

The chain has TRBV7-2 and TRBJ1-1, with 7 bases that match TRBD1. The CDR3 is 15 residues long. V shed 2 bases and J 5 bases; nucleotides not matched to a gene: 8. In germline, CDR1 is SGHTA, CDR2 FQGNSA. The chain's CDR3 is CASSLSQGTRTEAFF. The DNA of the CDR3 is TGTGCCAGCAGCTTATCACAGGGGACGAGAACTGAAGCTTTCTTT.

The rearrangement uses TRBV5-1 and TRBJ2-2; no clear D gene. The CDR3 consists of 15 residues. V was cut by 6 bases and J by 2 bases, with 14 bases left in between. The germline CDR1 and CDR2 sequences are SGHRS and YFSETQ. CDR3 nucleotides: TGCGCCAGCACTATAACCGAGAGAAACACCGGGGAGCTGTTTTTT. Translated: CASTITERNTGELFF.

The chain joins TRBV28 to TRBJ1-1, with D possibly being TRBD1 (6 bases). V was shortened by 2 bases and J by 5 bases, with 15 bases between the two germline ends. Germline values: CDR1 MDHEN, CDR2 SYDVKM. The CDR3 consists of 15 residues. CDR3 DNA sequence: TGTGCCAGCAGTTTAGAGGCCCGAGGGGGTACTGAAGCTTTCTTT. Its protein is CASSLEARGGTEAFF.

This clone was recorded once. J is TRBJ2-1 and V is TRBV6-5, with unresolved D. From germline, CDR1 is MNHEY and CDR2 SVGAGI. CDR3 size: 10 residues. V was pared by 9 bases and J by 7 bases, with 7 bases between. The CDR3 DNA reads TGTGCCAGTAAGGTGAATGAGCAGTTCTTC. Translating it yields CASKVNEQFF.

This chain joins TRBV6-1 and TRBJ1-5; TRBD1 aligns across 9 bases. The V gene's germline CDR1 is MNHNS and CDR2 SASEGT. CDR3 length: 15 amino acids. The V segment lost 6 bases and the J segment 2 bases; nucleotides outside the gene matches: 5. In nucleotides, the CDR3 is TGTGCCAGCAGAGGGACAGGGTTTGGCAATCAGCCCCAGCATTTT. Translation: CASRGTGFGNQPQHF.

This clone was counted once. This chain links TRBV19 with TRBJ2-3; 8 bases map to TRBD2. J was trimmed by 1 base and V by 10 bases; bases with no gene match: 7. Germline CDR1 and CDR2: LNHDA and SQIVND (reference sequence). The CDR3 length is 14 residues. CDR3 loop: CATREAGGTDTQYF. The CDR3 nucleotides read TGTGCCACCAGGGAAGCGGGAGGCACAGATACGCAGTATTTT. The whole variable domain, remainder taken from reference TRBV19 and TRBJ2-3, is DGGITQSPKYLFRKEGQNVTLSCEQNLNHDAMYWYRQDPGQGLRLIYYSQIVNDFQKGDIAEGYSVSREKKESFPLTVTSAQKNPTAFYLCATREAGGTDTQYFGPGTRLTVL.

Of note for this clone: Given a much more abundant clone one base away, this may be a read error. The gene calls are TRBV29-1 and TRBJ1-2, with 9 bases aligning to TRBD1. Germline V CDR1 and CDR2: SQVTM, ANQGSEA. The length of the CDR3 is 12 residues. The CDR3 coding sequence is TGCAGTGCCGACAGGGGGTTGAGAGGCCACACCTTC. This codes for CSADRGLRGHTF.

The chain employs TRBV5-1 and TRBJ2-7; 10 bases are shared with TRBD2. V lost 5 bases, J lost 4 bases, and 6 bases stayed unmatched. The CDR3 spans 14 residues. Germline values: CDR1 SGHRS, CDR2 YFSETQ. In nucleotides, the CDR3 is TGCGCCAGCAGGGACCTAGCGGGAGATTACGAGCAGTACTTC. As protein: CASRDLAGDYEQYF. The full variable domain, its missing parts supplied by reference TRBV5-1 and TRBJ2-7, is KAGVTQTPRYLIKTRGQQVTLSCSPISGHRSVSWYQQTPGQGLQFLFEYFSETQRNKGNFPGRFSGRQFSNSRSEMNVSTLELGDSALYLCASRDLAGDYEQYFGPGTRLTVT.

This rearrangement joins TRBV29-1 to TRBJ2-2, with TRBD1 as a possible D gene (6 bases). CDR1 is SQVTM, CDR2 ANQGSEA, per germline. The CDR3 has 13 residues. Trimming cost V 7 bases and J 9 bases, with 18 bases left between them. The chain's CDR3 is CSARGHQSRELFF. CDR3 DNA: TGCAGCGCCAGGGGCCATCAATCCCGGGAGCTGTTTTTT.

This chain links TRBV18 with TRBJ1-6, with a weak D call TRBD1 (6 bases). Trimming removed 6 bases from V and 9 bases from J, with 18 bases in between. The CDR3 is made up of 15 amino acids. Germline values: CDR1 KGHSH, CDR2 LQKENI. CDR3 protein: CASSPFEQGASPLHF. CDR3 DNA: TGTGCCAGCTCCCCTTTCGAACAGGGAGCTTCACCCCTCCACTTT.

The chain employs TRBV7-8 and TRBJ2-3; 9 positions match TRBD2. This CDR3 region has 16 residues. Trimming at V came to 4 bases and at J to 1 base, leaving 6 bases not matched to a gene. Germline CDR1 is SGHVS and CDR2 is FQNEAQ. CDR3 sequence (DNA): TGTGCCAGCAGCTCCCGGACTAGCGCCCGCACAGATACGCAGTATTTT. It is translated as CASSSRTSARTDTQYF.

This chain links TRBV5-1 with TRBJ2-3, with TRBD1 as a possible D gene (6 bases). V lost 4 bases to trimming and J lost 4 bases, with 7 bases between them. Germline V gene sequence: CDR1 SGHRS, CDR2 YFSETQ. The CDR3 is made up of 12 amino acids. CDR3 amino acids: CASSQGSDTQYF. DNA for the CDR3: TGCGCCAGCAGCCAGGGGTCAGATACGCAGTATTTT.

This chain connects TRBV4-3 to TRBJ1-1; weak D call: TRBD1 (6 bases). The CDR3 has 15 residues. V was clipped by 1 base and J by 8 bases, with 17 bases between them. Germline lookup yields CDR1 LGHNA and CDR2 YSLEER. CDR3 in amino acids: CASSQGGQRVKEAFF. The CDR3 nucleotides are TGCGCCAGCAGCCAAGGAGGACAGAGGGTAAAAGAAGCTTTCTTT.

About this clone itself: The junction differs from germline at one of its ends, possibly a read error. This specimen includes other DNA sequences encoding the same CDR3. This chain links TRBV9 with TRBJ2-7; D is ambiguous. The CDR3 loop spans 14 amino acids. Germline values: CDR1 SGDLS, CDR2 YYNGEE. CDR3 residues: CASSPRIDSYEQYF. DNA of the CDR3: TGTGCCAGCTCCCCCAGGATAGACTCCTACGAACAGTACTTC. Combining the CDR3 with reference TRBV9 and TRBJ2-7 gives the whole variable domain DSGVTQTPKHLITATGQRVTLRCSPRSGDLSVYWYQQSLDQGLQFLIQYYNGEERAKGNILERFSAQQFPDLHSELNLSSLELGDSALYFCASSPRIDSYEQYFGPGTRLTVT.

The chain combines TRBV18 with TRBJ1-5, with no clear D. The CDR3 loop spans 15 amino acids. Germline V gene sequence: CDR1 KGHSH, CDR2 LQKENI. The germline V and J ends were trimmed by 6 bases and 5 bases, with 17 bases remaining between them. CDR3 DNA: TGTGCCAGCTCCCAGTCCTCAGCCGGATATCAGCCCCAGCATTTT. Protein sequence: CASSQSSAGYQPQHF.

Turning to this clone: Mismatch with germline at one junction end may stem from a read error. This chain joins TRBV10-2 and TRBJ2-5; TRBD2 matches 11 bases. The CDR3 is 15 residues long. Germline V lookup: CDR1 WSHSY, CDR2 SAAADI. CDR3 coding DNA: TGCGCCAGCAGTGTAGCGGGAGGGATCCAAGGGACCCAGTACTTC. Translation: CASSVAGGIQGTQYF.

J is TRBJ2-2 and V is TRBV28; D may be TRBD1 or TRBD2 (6 bases each). Germline values: CDR1 MDHEN, CDR2 SYDVKM. The V end was cut by 8 bases, the J end by 1 base, with 11 bases between. The CDR3 is 14 amino acids. The CDR3 DNA reads as TGTGCCAGCCTTCGGGGGCGGAACACCGGGGAGCTGTTTTTT. It translates to CASLRGRNTGELFF. Looking up the rest from reference TRBV28 and TRBJ2-2 gives the full variable domain: DVKVTQSSRYLVKRTGEKVFLECVQDMDHENMFWYRQDPGLGLRLIYFSYDVKMKEKGDIPEGYSVSREKKERFSLILESASTNQTSMYLCASLRGRNTGELFFGEGSRLTVL.

CDR3 coding DNA: TGCGCCAGCTCCGACCGAGCGGGTAGCGGGACTGAAGCTTTCTTT. Protein product: CASSDRAGSGTEAFF. V usage is TRBV5-1 and J usage is TRBJ1-1; no clear D gene. Between the trimmed V and J ends, which lost 7 bases and 5 bases, there was a span of 21 bases. The CDR3 contains 15 residues. CDR1 and CDR2 from the germline V gene are SGHRS and YFSETQ.

Regarding this clone: A much larger clonotype is one base distant, so this may be a read error. The chain is built from TRBV1 and TRBJ2-7; TRBD2, as called in the table, went unchecked against the DNA. TRBV1 is deemed a pseudogene. CDR3 length equals 15 residues. The chain's CDR3 is CTSSRERAESYEQYF. In DNA, the CDR3 is TGCACCAGCAGCCGAGAACGCGCGGAATCCTACGAGCAGTACTTC.

V and J are TRBV7-3 and TRBJ2-7; D gene unclear. This CDR3 is 13 amino acids long. Per germline, CDR1 SGHTA and CDR2 FQGTGA. The V end was cut by 5 bases, the J end by 6 bases, with 14 bases between. This chain's CDR3 is CASSHPAWGEQYF. As DNA, the CDR3 is TGTGCCAGCAGCCACCCCGCCTGGGGCGAGCAGTACTTC.

The V gene is TRBV5-1, the J gene TRBJ1-5; D might be TRBD1 (6 bases). This CDR3 comprises 15 residues. Deletions cut 1 base from V and 7 bases from J, with 15 bases between. The V gene's germline CDR1 is SGHRS and CDR2 YFSETQ. The CDR3 spells CASSLTGIRGQPQHF. In nucleotides, the CDR3 is TGCGCCAGCAGCTTGACAGGGATAAGGGGGCAGCCCCAGCATTTT. The entire variable domain, with the rest obtained from reference TRBV5-1 and TRBJ1-5, is as follows: KAGVTQTPRYLIKTRGQQVTLSCSPISGHRSVSWYQQTPGQGLQFLFEYFSETQRNKGNFPGRFSGRQFSNSRSEMNVSTLELGDSALYLCASSLTGIRGQPQHFGDGTRLSIL.